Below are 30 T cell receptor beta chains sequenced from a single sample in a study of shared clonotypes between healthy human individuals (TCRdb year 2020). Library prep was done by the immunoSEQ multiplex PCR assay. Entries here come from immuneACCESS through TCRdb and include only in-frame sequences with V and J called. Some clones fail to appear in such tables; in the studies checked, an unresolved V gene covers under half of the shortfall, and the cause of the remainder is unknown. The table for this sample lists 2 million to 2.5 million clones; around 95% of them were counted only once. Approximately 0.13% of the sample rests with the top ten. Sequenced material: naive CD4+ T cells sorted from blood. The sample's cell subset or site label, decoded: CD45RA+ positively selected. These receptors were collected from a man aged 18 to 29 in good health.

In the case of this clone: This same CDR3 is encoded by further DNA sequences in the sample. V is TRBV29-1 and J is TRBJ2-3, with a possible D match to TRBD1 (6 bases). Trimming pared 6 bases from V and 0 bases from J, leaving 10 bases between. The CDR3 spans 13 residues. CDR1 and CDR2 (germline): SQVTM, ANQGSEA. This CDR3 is CSVQRGSTDTQYF. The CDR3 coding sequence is TGCAGCGTCCAGAGGGGGAGCACAGATACGCAGTATTTT.

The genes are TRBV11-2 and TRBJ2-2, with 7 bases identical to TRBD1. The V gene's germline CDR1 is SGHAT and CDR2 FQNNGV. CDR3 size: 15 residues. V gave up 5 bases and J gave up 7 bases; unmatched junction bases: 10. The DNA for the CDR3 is TGTGCCAGCAGCACCAGACAGGGAACCGGCGGGGAGCTGTTTTTT. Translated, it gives CASSTRQGTGGELFF.

The DNA of the CDR3 is TGTGCCAGCAGTGAAATCCCTTCCGGGGAGCTGTTTTTT. Translation gives CASSEIPSGELFF. This sequence joins TRBV2 and TRBJ2-2; D gene unclear. V shed 2 bases and J shed 6 bases, with 7 bases lying between them. Germline V CDR1 and CDR2: SNHLY, FYNNEI. This CDR3 has 13 residues. Full variable domain (rest looked up from reference TRBV2 and TRBJ2-2): EPEVTQTPSHQVTQMGQEVILRCVPISNHLYFYWYRQILGQKVEFLVSFYNNEISEKSEIFDDQFSVERPDGSNFTLKIRSTKLEDSAMYFCASSEIPSGELFFGEGSRLTVL.

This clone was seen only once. CDR3 DNA sequence: TGTGCCAGCTCACCACCGTCAAGCTTGAACACTGAAGCTTTCTTT. Its translation: CASSPPSSLNTEAFF. The chain links TRBV18 to TRBJ1-1; D is undetermined. This CDR3 spans 15 amino acids. Germline V CDR1 and CDR2: KGHSH, LQKENI. The germline V and J ends were trimmed by 0 bases and 0 bases, with 8 bases remaining between them.

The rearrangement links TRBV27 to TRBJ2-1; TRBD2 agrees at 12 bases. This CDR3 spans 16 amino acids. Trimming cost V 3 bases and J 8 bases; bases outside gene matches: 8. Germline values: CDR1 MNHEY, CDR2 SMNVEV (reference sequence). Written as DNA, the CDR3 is TGTGCCAGCAGTTTTGATTGGACTAGCGGGGACGATGAGCAGTTCTTC. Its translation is CASSFDWTSGDDEQFF.

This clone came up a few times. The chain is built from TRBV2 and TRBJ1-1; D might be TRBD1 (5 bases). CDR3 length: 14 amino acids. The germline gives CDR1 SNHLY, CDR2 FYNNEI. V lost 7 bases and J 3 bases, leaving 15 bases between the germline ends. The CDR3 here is CASTPDTIHTEAFF. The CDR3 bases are TGTGCCAGCACTCCGGACACGATTCACACTGAAGCTTTCTTT.

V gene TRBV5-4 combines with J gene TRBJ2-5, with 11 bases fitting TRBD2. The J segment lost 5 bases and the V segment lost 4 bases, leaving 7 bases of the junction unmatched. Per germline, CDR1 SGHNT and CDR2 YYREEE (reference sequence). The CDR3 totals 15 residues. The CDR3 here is CASSKSTSGEETQYF. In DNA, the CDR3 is TGTGCCAGCAGCAAGTCGACTAGCGGGGAGGAGACCCAGTACTTC.

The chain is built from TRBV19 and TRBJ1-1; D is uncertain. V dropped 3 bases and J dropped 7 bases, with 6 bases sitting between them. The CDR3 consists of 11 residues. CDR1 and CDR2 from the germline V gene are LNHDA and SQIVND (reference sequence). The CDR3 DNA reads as TGTGCCAGTAGTATGAGCGGTGAAGCTTTCTTT. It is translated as CASSMSGEAFF.

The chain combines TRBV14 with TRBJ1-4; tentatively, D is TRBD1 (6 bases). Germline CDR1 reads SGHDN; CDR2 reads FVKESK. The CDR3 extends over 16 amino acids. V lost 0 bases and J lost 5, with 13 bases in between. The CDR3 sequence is CASSQDKGTRNEKLFF. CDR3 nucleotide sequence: TGTGCCAGCAGCCAAGATAAGGGGACACGGAATGAAAAACTGTTTTTT.

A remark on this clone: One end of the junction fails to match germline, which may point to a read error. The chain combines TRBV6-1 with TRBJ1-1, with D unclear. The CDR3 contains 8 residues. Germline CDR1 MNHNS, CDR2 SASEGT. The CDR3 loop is CASSQAFF. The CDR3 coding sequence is TGTGCCAGCAGTCAAGCTTTCTTT.

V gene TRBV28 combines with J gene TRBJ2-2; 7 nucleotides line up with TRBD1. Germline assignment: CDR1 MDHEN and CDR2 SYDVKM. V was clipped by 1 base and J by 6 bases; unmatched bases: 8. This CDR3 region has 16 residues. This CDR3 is CASSLFPSQGAGELFF. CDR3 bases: TGTGCCAGCAGTTTATTCCCCTCCCAGGGGGCCGGGGAGCTGTTTTTT. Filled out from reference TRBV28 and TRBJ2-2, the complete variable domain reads DVKVTQSSRYLVKRTGEKVFLECVQDMDHENMFWYRQDPGLGLRLIYFSYDVKMKEKGDIPEGYSVSREKKERFSLILESASTNQTSMYLCASSLFPSQGAGELFFGEGSRLTVL.

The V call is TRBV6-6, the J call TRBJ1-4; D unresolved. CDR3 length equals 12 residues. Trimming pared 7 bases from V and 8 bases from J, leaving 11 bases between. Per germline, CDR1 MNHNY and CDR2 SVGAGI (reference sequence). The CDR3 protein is CASKPPGEKLFF. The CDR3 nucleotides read TGTGCCAGCAAACCTCCGGGGGAAAAACTGTTTTTT.

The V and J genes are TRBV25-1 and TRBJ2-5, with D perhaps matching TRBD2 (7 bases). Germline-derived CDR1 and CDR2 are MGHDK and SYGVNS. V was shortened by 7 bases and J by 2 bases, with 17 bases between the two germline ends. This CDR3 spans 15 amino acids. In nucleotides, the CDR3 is TGTGCCAGCATATTGTTGGGGGGGCATCAAGAGACCCAGTACTTC. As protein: CASILLGGHQETQYF.

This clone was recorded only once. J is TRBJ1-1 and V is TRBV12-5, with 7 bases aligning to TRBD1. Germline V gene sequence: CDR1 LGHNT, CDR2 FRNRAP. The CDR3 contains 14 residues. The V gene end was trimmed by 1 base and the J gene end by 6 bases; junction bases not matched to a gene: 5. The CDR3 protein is CASGLGNRGPEAFF. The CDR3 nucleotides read TGTGCTAGTGGTTTGGGGAACAGGGGACCTGAAGCTTTCTTT.

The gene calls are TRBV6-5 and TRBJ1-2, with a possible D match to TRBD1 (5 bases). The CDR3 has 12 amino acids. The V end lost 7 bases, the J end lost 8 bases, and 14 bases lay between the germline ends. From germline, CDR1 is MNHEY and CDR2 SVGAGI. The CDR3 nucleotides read TGTGCCAGCACCCCGGGACCGGGGGGCTACACCTTC. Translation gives CASTPGPGGYTF.

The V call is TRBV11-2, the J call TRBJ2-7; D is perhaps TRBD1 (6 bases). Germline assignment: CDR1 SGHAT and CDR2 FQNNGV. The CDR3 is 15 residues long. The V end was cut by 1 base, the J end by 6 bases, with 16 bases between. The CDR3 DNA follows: TGTGCCAGCAGCTTAGGGGGGCTCCTCTACGGCGAGCAGTACTTC. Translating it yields CASSLGGLLYGEQYF.

The CDR3 DNA follows: TGTGCCAGCAGTGGGACAACGAGTGAAGCTTTCTTT. Translation: CASSGTTSEAFF. The chain employs TRBV6-5 and TRBJ1-1; D may be TRBD1 (6 bases). There are 12 residues in the CDR3. Germline V CDR1 and CDR2: MNHEY, SVGAGI. The V gene lost 5 bases and the J gene lost 7 bases, with 11 bases spanning the gap.

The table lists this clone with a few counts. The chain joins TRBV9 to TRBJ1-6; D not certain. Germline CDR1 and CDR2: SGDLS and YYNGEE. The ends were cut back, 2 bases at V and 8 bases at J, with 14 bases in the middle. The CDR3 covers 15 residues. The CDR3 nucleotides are TGTGCCAGCAGCGTCGGAACACCTGGAGATTCACCCCTCCACTTT. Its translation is CASSVGTPGDSPLHF.

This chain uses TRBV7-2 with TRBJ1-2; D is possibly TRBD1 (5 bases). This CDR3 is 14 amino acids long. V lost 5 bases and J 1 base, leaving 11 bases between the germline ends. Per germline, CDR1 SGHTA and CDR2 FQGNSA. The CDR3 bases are TGTGCCAGCAGCCCGAGACAGTTTAACTATGGCTACACCTTC. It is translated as CASSPRQFNYGYTF.

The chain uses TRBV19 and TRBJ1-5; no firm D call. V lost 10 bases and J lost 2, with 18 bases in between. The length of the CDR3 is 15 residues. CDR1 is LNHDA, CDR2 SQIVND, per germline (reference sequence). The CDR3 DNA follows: TGTGCCACCTCGGAAGTCGTCGTTGGCAATCAGCCCCAGCATTTT. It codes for CATSEVVVGNQPQHF.

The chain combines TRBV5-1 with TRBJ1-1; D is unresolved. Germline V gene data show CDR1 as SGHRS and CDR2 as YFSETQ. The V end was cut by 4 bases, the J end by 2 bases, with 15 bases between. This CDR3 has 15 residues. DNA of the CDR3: TGCGCCAGCAGCCCCCCCCAGGCGGGAAACACTGAAGCTTTCTTT. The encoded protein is CASSPPQAGNTEAFF.

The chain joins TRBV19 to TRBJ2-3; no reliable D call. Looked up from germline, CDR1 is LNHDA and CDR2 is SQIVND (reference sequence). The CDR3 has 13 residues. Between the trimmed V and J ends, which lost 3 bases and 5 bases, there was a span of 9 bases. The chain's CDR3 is CASSINVGDTQYF. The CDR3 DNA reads TGTGCCAGTAGTATTAATGTAGGAGATACGCAGTATTTT.

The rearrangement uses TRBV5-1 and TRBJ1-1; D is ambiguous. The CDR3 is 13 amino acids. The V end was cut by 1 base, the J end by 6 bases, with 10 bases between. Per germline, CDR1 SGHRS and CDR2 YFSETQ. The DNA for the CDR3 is TGCGCCAGCAGCTTGTCGAGTATCGCTGAAGCTTTCTTT. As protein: CASSLSSIAEAFF.

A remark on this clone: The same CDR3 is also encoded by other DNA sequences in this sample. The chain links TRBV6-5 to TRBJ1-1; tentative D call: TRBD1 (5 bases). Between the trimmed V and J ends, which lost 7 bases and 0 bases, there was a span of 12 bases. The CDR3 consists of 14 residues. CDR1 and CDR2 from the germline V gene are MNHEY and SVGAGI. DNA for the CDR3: TGTGCCAGCACACGAGACAGTATGAACACTGAAGCTTTCTTT. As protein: CASTRDSMNTEAFF.

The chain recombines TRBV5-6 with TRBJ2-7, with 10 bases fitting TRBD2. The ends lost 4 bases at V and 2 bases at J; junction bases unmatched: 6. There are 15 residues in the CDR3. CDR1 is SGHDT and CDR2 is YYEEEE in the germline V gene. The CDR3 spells CASSNYSGRAYEQYF. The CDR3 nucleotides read TGTGCCAGCAGCAATTACAGCGGGAGGGCCTACGAGCAGTACTTC. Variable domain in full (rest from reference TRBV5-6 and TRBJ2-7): DAGVTQSPTHLIKTRGQQVTLRCSPKSGHDTVSWYQQALGQGPQFIFQYYEEEERQRGNFPDRFSGHQFPNYSSELNVNALLLGDSALYLCASSNYSGRAYEQYFGPGTRLTVT.

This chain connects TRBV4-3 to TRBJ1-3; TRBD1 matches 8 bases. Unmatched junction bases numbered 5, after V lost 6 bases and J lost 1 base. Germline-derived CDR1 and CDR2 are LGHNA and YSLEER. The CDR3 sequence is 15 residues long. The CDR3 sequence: CASSKDRASGNTIYF. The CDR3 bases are TGCGCCAGCAGTAAGGACAGGGCTTCTGGAAACACCATATATTTT.

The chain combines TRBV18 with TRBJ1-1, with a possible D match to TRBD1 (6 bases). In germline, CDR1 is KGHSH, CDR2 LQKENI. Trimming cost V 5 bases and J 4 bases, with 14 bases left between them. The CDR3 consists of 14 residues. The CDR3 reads CASSSTGLPTEAFF. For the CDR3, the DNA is TGTGCCAGCTCAAGTACAGGGCTCCCCACTGAAGCTTTCTTT.

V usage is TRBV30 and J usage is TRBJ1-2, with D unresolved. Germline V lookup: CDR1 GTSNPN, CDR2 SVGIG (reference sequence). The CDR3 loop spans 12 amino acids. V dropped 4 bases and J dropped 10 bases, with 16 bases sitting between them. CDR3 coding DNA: TGTGCCTGGAAGGCCTCACTGCCTGACTACACCTTC. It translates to CAWKASLPDYTF.

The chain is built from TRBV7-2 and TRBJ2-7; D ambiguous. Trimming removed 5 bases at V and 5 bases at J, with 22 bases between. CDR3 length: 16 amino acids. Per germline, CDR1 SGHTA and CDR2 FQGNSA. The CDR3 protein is CASSPSTALGKDEQYF. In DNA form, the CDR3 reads TGTGCCAGCAGCCCAAGCACGGCGCTGGGAAAGGACGAGCAGTACTTC.

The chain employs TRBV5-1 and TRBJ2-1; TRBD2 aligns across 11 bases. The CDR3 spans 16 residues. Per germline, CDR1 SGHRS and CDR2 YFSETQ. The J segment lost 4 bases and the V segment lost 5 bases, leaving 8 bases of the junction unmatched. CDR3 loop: CASRGIGTSGYNEQFF. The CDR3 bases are TGCGCCAGCAGGGGAATAGGGACTAGCGGTTACAATGAGCAGTTCTTC.